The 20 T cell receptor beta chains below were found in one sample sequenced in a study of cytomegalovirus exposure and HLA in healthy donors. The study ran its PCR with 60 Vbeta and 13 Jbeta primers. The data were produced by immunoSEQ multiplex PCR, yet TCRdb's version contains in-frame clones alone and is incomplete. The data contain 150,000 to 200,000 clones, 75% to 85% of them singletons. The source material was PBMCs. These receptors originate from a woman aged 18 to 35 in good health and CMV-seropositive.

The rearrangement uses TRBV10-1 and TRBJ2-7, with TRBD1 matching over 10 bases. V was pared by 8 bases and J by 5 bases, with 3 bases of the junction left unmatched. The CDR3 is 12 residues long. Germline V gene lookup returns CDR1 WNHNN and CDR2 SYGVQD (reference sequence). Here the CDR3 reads CASGTGVHEQYV. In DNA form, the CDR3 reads TGCGCCAGCGGGACAGGGGTCCACGAGCAGTACGTC.

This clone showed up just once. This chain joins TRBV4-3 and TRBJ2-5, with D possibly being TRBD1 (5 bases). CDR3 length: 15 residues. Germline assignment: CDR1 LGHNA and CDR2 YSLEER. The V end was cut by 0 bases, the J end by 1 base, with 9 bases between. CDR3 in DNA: TGCGCCAGCAGCCAAGAAGGGGTGCTCCAAGAGACCCAGTACTTC. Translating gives CASSQEGVLQETQYF.

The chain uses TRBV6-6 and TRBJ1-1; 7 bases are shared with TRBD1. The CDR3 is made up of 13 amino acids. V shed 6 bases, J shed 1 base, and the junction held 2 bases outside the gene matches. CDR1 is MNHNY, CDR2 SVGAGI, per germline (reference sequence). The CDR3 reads CASRGQSNTEAFF. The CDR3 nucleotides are TGTGCCAGCAGGGGACAGTCGAACACTGAAGCTTTCTTT.

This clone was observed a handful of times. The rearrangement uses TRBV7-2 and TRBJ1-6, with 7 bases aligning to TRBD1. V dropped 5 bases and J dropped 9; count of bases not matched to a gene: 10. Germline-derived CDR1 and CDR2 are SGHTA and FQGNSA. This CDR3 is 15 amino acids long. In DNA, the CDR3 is TGTGCCAGCAGCGAGCACAGGGGAGGCGGTTCACCCCTCCACTTT. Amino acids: CASSEHRGGGSPLHF.

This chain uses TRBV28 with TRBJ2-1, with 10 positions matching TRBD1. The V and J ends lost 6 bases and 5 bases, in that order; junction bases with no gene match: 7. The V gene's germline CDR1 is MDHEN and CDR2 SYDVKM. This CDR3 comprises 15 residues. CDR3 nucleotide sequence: TGTGCCAGCAGCATGGGACAGGGGCTACACAATGAGCAGTTCTTC. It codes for CASSMGQGLHNEQFF.

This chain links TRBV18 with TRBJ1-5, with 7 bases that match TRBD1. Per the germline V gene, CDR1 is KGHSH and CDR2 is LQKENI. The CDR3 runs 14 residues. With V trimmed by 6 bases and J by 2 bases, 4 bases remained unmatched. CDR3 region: CASSTGLGNQPQHF. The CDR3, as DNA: TGTGCCAGCTCGACAGGGCTCGGCAATCAGCCCCAGCATTTT.

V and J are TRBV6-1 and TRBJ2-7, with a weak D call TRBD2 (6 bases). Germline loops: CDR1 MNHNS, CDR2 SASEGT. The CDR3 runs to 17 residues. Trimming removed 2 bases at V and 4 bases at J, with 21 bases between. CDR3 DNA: TGTGCCAGCAGTGAATTTGGGGATACGGGGGTCCCATACGAGCAGTACGTC. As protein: CASSEFGDTGVPYEQYV.

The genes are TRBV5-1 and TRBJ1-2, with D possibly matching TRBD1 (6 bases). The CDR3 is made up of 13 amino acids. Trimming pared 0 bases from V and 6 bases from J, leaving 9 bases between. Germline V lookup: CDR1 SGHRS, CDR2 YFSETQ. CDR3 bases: TGCGCCAGCAGCTTGGGGGGGCGTGATGGCTACACCTTC. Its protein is CASSLGGRDGYTF.

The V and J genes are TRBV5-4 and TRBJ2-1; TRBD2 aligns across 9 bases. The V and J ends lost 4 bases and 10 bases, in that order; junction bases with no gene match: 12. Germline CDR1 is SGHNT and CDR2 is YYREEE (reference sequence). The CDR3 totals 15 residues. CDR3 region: CASSLGGGGALEQFF. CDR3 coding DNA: TGTGCCAGCAGCCTGGGAGGCGGGGGGGCCTTAGAGCAGTTCTTC.

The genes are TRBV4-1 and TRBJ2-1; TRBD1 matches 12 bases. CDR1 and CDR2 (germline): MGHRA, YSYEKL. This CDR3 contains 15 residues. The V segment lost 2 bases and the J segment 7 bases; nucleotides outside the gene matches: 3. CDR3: CASSQRDRGRNEQFF. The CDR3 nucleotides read TGCGCCAGCAGCCAACGGGACAGGGGGCGGAATGAGCAGTTCTTC.

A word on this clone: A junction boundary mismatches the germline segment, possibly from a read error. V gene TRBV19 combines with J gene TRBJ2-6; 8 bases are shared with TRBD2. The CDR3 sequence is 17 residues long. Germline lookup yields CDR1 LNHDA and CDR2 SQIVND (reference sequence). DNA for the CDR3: TGTGCCAGTAGAACACCGGGGGGGAGCTCTGGGGCCAACGGCCTGACTTTC. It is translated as CASRTPGGSSGANGLTF.

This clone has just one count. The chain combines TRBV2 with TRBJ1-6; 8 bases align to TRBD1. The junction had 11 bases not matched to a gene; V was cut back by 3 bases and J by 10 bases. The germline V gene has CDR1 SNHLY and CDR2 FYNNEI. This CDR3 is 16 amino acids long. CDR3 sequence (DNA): TGTGCCAGCAGTGACTGGGCAGGGGGCGTGGGGTCACCCCTCCACTTT. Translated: CASSDWAGGVGSPLHF.

CDR3 DNA: TGTGCCAGCAGCCCGGGACAGAAGAACACTGAAGCTTTCTTT. Its protein product is CASSPGQKNTEAFF. J is TRBJ1-1 and V is TRBV4-2; 7 positions match TRBD1. J gave up 1 base and V 4 bases, and 3 bases lay outside the gene matches. This CDR3 has 14 residues. Germline CDR1 reads LGHNA; CDR2 reads YNFKEQ.

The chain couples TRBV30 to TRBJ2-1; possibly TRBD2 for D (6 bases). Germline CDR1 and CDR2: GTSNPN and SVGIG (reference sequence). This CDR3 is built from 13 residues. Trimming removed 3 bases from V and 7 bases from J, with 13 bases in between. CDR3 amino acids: CAWRQGTYNEQFF. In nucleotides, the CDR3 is TGTGCCTGGAGACAAGGGACTTATAATGAGCAGTTCTTC.

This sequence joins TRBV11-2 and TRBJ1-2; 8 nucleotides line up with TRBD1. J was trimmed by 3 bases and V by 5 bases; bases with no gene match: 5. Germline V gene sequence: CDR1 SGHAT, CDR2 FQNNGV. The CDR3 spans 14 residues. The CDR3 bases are TGTGCCAGCAGCCACTACAGGGGGGACTATGGCTACACCTTC. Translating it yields CASSHYRGDYGYTF.

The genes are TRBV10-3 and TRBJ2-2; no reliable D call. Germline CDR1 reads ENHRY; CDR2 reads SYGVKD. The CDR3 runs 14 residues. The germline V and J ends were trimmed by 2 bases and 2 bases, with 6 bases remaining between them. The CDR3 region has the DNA TGTGCCATCAGTGAGAGGAGCAACACCGGGGAGCTGTTTTTT. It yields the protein CAISERSNTGELFF.

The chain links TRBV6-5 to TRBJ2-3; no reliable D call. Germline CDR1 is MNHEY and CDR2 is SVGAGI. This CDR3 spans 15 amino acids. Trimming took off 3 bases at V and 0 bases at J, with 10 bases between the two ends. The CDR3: CASSYTQTSTDTQYF. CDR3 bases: TGTGCCAGCAGTTATACCCAAACTAGCACAGATACGCAGTATTTT.

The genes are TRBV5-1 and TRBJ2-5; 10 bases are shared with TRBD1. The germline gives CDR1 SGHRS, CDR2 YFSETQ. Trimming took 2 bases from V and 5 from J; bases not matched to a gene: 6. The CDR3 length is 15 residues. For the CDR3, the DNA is TGCGCCAGCAGCTTAAGACAGGGGGCTCGGGAGACCCAGTACTTC. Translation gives CASSLRQGARETQYF. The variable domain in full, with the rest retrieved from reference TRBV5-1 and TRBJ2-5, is KAGVTQTPRYLIKTRGQQVTLSCSPISGHRSVSWYQQTPGQGLQFLFEYFSETQRNKGNFPGRFSGRQFSNSRSEMNVSTLELGDSALYLCASSLRQGARETQYFGPGTRLLVL.

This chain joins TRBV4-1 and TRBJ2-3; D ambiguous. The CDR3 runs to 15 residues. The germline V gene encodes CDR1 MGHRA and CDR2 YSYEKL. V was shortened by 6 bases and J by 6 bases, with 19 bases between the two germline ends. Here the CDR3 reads CASRVGGSQGDTQYF. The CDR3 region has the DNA TGCGCCAGCAGGGTCGGCGGCTCTCAAGGCGATACGCAGTATTTT.

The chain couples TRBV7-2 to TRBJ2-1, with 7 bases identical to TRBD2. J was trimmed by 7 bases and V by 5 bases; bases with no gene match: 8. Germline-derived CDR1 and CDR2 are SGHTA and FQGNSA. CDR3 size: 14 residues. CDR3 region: CASSPLAGVNEQFF. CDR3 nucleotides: TGTGCCAGCAGCCCACTGGCGGGGGTTAATGAGCAGTTCTTC.